A single sample is the source of the 5 T cell receptor beta chains below, sequenced in a study of human T cells and chemical hapten exposure (dated by TCRdb to about 2021). The library was generated by RACE. The sequencing machine was a NextSeq 500. TCRdb reran the public reads through fastp at Q25 and MiXCR, keeping productive beta chains. Every CDR3 protein is listed once, alongside the most common genes and DNA of its rows. The sample records approximately 320,000 distinct CDR3 sequences, around 5% of which are singletons. The leading ten clones occupy about 8.2% of the sample. The meaning of the sample's time point label: pre-sensitization, week 0. The sample's treatment or condition label, in plain terms: therapeutic diphenylcyclopropenone sensitization with weekly scalp DPC. The sequences come from whole blood, collected in connection with sensitization to the hapten diphenylcyclopropenone (DPC). The receptors shown here come from a woman aged 18-29 years with alopecia areata. Some clones in this sample may be carry-over from other donors' samples.

The chain is built from TRBV5-1 and TRBJ2-1; no firm D call. This CDR3 region has 15 residues. Germline V lookup: CDR1 SGHRS, CDR2 YFSETQ. V shed 2 bases and J shed 0 bases, with 9 bases lying between them. The CDR3 reads CASSFPASSYNEQFF. The CDR3 nucleotides are TGCGCCAGCAGCTTTCCAGCTAGCTCCTACAATGAGCAGTTCTTC.

The gene calls are TRBV6-5 and TRBJ1-6, with D unclear. Trimming shortened V by 6 bases and J by 9 bases, and 12 bases separated the two germline ends. There are 13 residues in the CDR3. Germline CDR1 is MNHEY and CDR2 is SVGAGI. The DNA for the CDR3 is TGTGCCAGCAGCCCGGGCACCTCTTCACCCCTCCACTTT. Encoded protein: CASSPGTSSPLHF.

Ten or more counts support this clonotype. The chain combines TRBV9 with TRBJ1-2; 9 nucleotides match TRBD1. Unmatched junction bases numbered 9, after V lost 3 bases and J lost 6 bases. The length of the CDR3 is 15 residues. The germline CDR1 and CDR2 sequences are SGDLS and YYNGEE. The CDR3 nucleotides are TGTGCCAGCAGCGCACGGGACAGGGCCACCAATGGCTACACCTTC. Its translation: CASSARDRATNGYTF.

The CDR3 DNA reads as TGTGCCAGCAGTTTTAGGGTTGCAGGCACAGATACGCAGTATTTT. This sequence encodes CASSFRVAGTDTQYF. J is TRBJ2-3 and V is TRBV12-3 or TRBV12-4; D is unresolved. V was cut by 3 bases and J by 1 base, with 11 bases left in between. This CDR3 region has 15 residues.

This chain connects TRBV6-2 or TRBV6-3 to TRBJ1-2, with D possibly matching TRBD1 (6 bases). CDR1 is MNHEY and CDR2 is SVGEGT in the germline V gene. The CDR3 sequence is 16 residues long. V was clipped by 7 bases and J by 6 bases, with 24 bases between them. The CDR3 DNA reads as TGTGCCAGCACCCCTCCCGTCCAGGCGGGGGGCGATGGCTACACCTTC. Translation gives CASTPPVQAGGDGYTF.